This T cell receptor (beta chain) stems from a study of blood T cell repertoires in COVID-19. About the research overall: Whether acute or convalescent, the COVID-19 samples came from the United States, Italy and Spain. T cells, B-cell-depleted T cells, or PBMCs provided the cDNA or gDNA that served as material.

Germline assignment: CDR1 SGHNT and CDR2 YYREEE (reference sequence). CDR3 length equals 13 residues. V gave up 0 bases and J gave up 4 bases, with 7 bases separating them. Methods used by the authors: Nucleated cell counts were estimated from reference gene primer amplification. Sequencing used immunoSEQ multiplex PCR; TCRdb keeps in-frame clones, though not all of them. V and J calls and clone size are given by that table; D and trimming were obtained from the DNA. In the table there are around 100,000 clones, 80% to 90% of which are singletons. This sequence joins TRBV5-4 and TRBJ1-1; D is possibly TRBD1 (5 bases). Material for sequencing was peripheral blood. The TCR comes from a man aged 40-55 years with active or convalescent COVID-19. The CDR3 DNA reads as TGTGCCAGCAGCTTGGCGGGGGTCACTGAAGCTTTCTTT. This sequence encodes CASSLAGVTEAFF. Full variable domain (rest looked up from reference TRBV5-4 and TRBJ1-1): ETGVTQSPTHLIKTRGQQVTLRCSSQSGHNTVSWYQQALGQGPQFIFQYYREEENGRGNFPPRFSGLQFPNYSSELNVNALELDDSALYLCASSLAGVTEAFFGQGTRLTVV.